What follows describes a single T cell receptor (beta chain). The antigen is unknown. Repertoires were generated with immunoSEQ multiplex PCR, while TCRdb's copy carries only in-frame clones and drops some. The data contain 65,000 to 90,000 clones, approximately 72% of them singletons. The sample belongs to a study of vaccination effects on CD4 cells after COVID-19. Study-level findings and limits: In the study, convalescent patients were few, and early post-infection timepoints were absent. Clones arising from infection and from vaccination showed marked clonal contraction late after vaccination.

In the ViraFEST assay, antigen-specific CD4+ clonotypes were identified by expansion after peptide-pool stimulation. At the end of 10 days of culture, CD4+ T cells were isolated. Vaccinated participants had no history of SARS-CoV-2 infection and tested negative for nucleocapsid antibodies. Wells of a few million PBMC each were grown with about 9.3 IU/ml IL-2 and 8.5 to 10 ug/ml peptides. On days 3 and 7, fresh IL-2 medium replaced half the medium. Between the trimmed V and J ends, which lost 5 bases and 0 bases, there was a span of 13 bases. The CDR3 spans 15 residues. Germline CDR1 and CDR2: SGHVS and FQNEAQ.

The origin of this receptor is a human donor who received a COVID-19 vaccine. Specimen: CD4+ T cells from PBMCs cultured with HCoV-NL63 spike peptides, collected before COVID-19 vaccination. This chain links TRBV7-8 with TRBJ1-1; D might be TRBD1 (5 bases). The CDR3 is CASSPPGALNTEAFF. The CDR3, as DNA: TGTGCCAGCAGCCCCCCCGGGGCGCTGAACACTGAAGCTTTCTTT.